A single sample gave rise to the 16 T cell receptor beta chains below, sequenced in a study of blood T cell repertoires in COVID-19. The repertoire was sequenced with immunoSEQ multiplex PCR; TCRdb's copy has only in-frame clones and lacks some. Among under 60,000 clones listed, around 80% were seen once. The sequenced sample consisted of peripheral blood. These receptors were collected from a man between 70 and 80 years old with acute or convalescent COVID-19.

J is TRBJ2-5 and V is TRBV27; a possible D gene is TRBD1 (5 bases). V was pared by 7 bases and J by 6 bases, with 12 bases between. CDR1 and CDR2 (germline): MNHEY, SMNVEV (reference sequence). The CDR3 sequence is 12 residues long. The CDR3 DNA sequence: TGTGCCAGCACCTTAGGGGAACAGACCCAGTACTTC. It codes for CASTLGEQTQYF.

The rearrangement joins TRBV3-1 (or the pseudogene TRBV3-2) to TRBJ1-4; D is ambiguous. The germline V gene has CDR1 LGHDT and CDR2 YNNKEL (reference sequence). This CDR3 comprises 15 residues. V was pared by 1 base and J by 3 bases, with 9 bases between. CDR3 sequence: CASSQGSEANEKLFF. DNA of the CDR3: TGTGCCAGCAGCCAAGGGAGCGAAGCTAATGAAAAACTGTTTTTT.

This chain connects TRBV29-1 to TRBJ2-5, with a tentative D call TRBD1 (6 bases). Germline-derived CDR1 and CDR2 are SQVTM and ANQGSEA. This CDR3 region has 13 residues. V dropped 4 bases and J dropped 5 bases, with 14 bases sitting between them. The CDR3 coding sequence is TGCAGCGTTGCCCCCCGACAGGCGGAGACCCAGTACTTC. It codes for CSVAPRQAETQYF.

The chain recombines TRBV12-5 with TRBJ2-2, with 7 bases lining up with TRBD1. Germline V gene sequence: CDR1 LGHNT, CDR2 FRNRAP. V lost 6 bases, J lost 3 bases, and 4 bases stayed unmatched. The CDR3 runs to 14 residues. In DNA, the CDR3 is TGTGCTAGTGGAGGGGACAGACACACCGGGGAGCTGTTTTTT. Translation gives CASGGDRHTGELFF.

The rearrangement uses TRBV10-3 and TRBJ2-5; 9 bases agree with TRBD2. The CDR3 covers 15 residues. V lost 0 bases, J lost 4 bases, and 3 bases stayed unmatched. Germline CDR1 and CDR2: ENHRY and SYGVKD. The CDR3 sequence is CAISESPAGGETQYF. The CDR3 DNA reads as TGTGCCATCAGTGAGTCGCCAGCGGGAGGAGAGACCCAGTACTTC.

The chain has TRBV5-5 and TRBJ2-5; 7 bases match TRBD2. The J segment lost 5 bases and the V segment lost 4 bases, leaving 17 bases of the junction unmatched. The germline V gene encodes CDR1 SGHKS and CDR2 YYEKEE (reference sequence). CDR3 length: 17 residues. The CDR3 sequence is CASSPPVAGDPRETQYF. In DNA form, the CDR3 reads TGTGCCAGCAGCCCACCGGTGGCGGGGGACCCTCGGGAGACCCAGTACTTC.

Here the CDR3 reads CASSRGLGANVLTF. In DNA, the CDR3 is TGTGCCAGCAGTAGGGGGCTAGGGGCCAACGTCCTGACTTTC. The gene calls are TRBV11-1 and TRBJ2-6, with 7 bases matching TRBD1. The CDR3 has 14 residues. V was pared by 6 bases and J by 4 bases, with 3 bases of the junction left unmatched. Germline assignment: CDR1 SGHAT and CDR2 FQDESV (reference sequence).

V gene TRBV5-1 combines with J gene TRBJ2-6, with D maybe TRBD2 (5 bases). This CDR3 spans 18 amino acids. The germline CDR1 and CDR2 sequences are SGHRS and YFSETQ. The V end lost 2 bases, the J end lost 1 base, and 16 bases lay between the germline ends. DNA of the CDR3: TGCGCCAGCAGCTTTAGCGCTCCCGCTCCTTCTGGGGCCAACGTCCTGACTTTC. Encoded protein: CASSFSAPAPSGANVLTF.

The chain joins TRBV15 to TRBJ1-5; unclear D gene. CDR3 length: 14 residues. Trimming removed 3 bases from V and 1 base from J, with 7 bases in between. Looked up from germline, CDR1 is LNHNV and CDR2 is YYDKDF (reference sequence). CDR3 residues: CATSSMGSNQPQHF. The DNA for the CDR3 is TGTGCCACCAGCAGCATGGGCAGCAATCAGCCCCAGCATTTT.

The chain couples TRBV6-5 to TRBJ1-3, with D possibly TRBD1 on 5 matching bases. V was shortened by 2 bases and J by 6 bases, with 8 bases between the two germline ends. Looked up from germline, CDR1 is MNHEY and CDR2 is SVGAGI. CDR3 length: 13 residues. As DNA, the CDR3 is TGTGCCAGCAGTTACGGGGCGGAAAACACCATATATTTT. It specifies CASSYGAENTIYF.

The chain employs TRBV6-1 and TRBJ1-3; D is unclear. CDR1 is MNHNS and CDR2 is SASEGT in the germline V gene. Trimming left V 2 bases short and J 1 base short, with 6 bases between. The CDR3 has 14 amino acids. The CDR3 region has the DNA TGTGCCAGCAGTGAACCCCTGTCTGGAAACACCATATATTTT. It specifies CASSEPLSGNTIYF.

Only a few counts were recorded for this clone. A read error may produce the germline difference seen at one junction end. This sequence joins TRBV7-2 and TRBJ2-3, with 9 bases aligning to TRBD1. From germline, CDR1 is SGHTA and CDR2 FQGNSA. The CDR3 has 13 amino acids. The CDR3 region is CASSSRGQGWGFF. The CDR3 DNA reads as TGTGCCAGCAGCTCCCGGGGACAGGGCTGGGGGTTTTTT.

CDR3 nucleotides: TGTGCCAGCAGCCAAAGCGGGAATCAGCCCCAGCATTTT. Its protein product is CASSQSGNQPQHF. The rearrangement joins TRBV14 to TRBJ1-5; D is unclear. CDR1 is SGHDN, CDR2 FVKESK, per germline. V was cut by 2 bases and J by 4 bases, with 6 bases left in between. The CDR3 sequence is 13 residues long.

J is TRBJ1-3 and V is TRBV5-1, with a tentative D call TRBD1 (6 bases). CDR1 and CDR2 from the germline V gene are SGHRS and YFSETQ. This CDR3 comprises 16 residues. The germline V and J ends were trimmed by 0 bases and 4 bases, with 14 bases remaining between them. The DNA for the CDR3 is TGCGCCAGCAGCTTGGGGCAGGGGCGAGGAGGAAACACCATATATTTT. Encoded protein: CASSLGQGRGGNTIYF.

In this sample, this clone turned up once. This chain links TRBV5-1 with TRBJ1-4; TRBD1 matches at 7 bases. Germline CDR1 and CDR2: SGHRS and YFSETQ. The V gene end was trimmed by 4 bases and the J gene end by 6 bases; junction bases not matched to a gene: 6. This CDR3 is 14 amino acids long. In DNA form, the CDR3 reads TGCGCCAGCAGCGCGGGACAGACGTATGAAAAACTGTTTTTT. As protein: CASSAGQTYEKLFF.

With regard to this clone: The junction and the germline gene differ at one end; a read error may be behind it. V is TRBV29-1 and J is TRBJ1-2, with TRBD1 as a possible D gene (6 bases). Germline loops: CDR1 SQVTM, CDR2 ANQGSEA. The CDR3 consists of 15 residues. The CDR3 DNA reads as TGCAGCGTTGAAGATGACGTTGGGGGCGGCTATAGCTACACCTTC. This encodes CSVEDDVGGGYSYTF.